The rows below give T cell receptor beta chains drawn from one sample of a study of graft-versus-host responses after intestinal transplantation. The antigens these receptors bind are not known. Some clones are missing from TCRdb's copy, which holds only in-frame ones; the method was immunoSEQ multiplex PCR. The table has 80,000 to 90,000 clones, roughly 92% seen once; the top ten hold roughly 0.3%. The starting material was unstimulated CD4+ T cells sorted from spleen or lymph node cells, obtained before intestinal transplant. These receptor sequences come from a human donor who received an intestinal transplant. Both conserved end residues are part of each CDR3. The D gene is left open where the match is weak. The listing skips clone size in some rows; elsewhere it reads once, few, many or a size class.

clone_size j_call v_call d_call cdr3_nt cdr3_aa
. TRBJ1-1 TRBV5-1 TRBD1 TGCGCCAGCAGCGCTATGGTGGACAGGGAGTTGGCTTTCTTT CASSAMVDRELAFF
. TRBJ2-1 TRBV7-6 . TGTGCCAGCAGCTTATTACCGGGGACGTACAATGAGCAGTTCTTC CASSLLPGTYNEQFF
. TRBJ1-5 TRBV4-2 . TGTGCCAGCAGCCAAATGGCAGGGCAGTCCGAACAGCCCCAGCATTTT CASSQMAGQSEQPQHF
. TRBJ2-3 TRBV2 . TGTGCCACACGTAGCGTCCTAAGCACAGATACGCAGTATTTT CATRSVLSTDTQYF
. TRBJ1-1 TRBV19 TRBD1 TGTGCCAGTAGTATTTACAGGGGGAACACTGAAGCTTTCTTT CASSIYRGNTEAFF
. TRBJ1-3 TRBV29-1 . TGCAGCGTTGAAACTGGGGTTGGAAACACCATATATTTT CSVETGVGNTIYF
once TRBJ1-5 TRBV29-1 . TGCAGCGTTGGCGAGGGATATCAGCCCCAGCATTTT CSVGEGYQPQHF
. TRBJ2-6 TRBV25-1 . TGTGCCAGCAGGGGTGCTGGGGCCAACGTCCTGACTTTC CASRGAGANVLTF
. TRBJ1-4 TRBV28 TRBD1 TGTGCCAGCGCCCTCCCGACAGGGGGGCGTACTAATGAAAAACTGTTTTTT CASALPTGGRTNEKLFF
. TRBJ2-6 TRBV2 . TGTGCCAGCAGTGAAAGCTCGACTTGGGGGATTGGGGCCAACGTCCTGACTTTC CASSESSTWGIGANVLTF
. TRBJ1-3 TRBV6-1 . TGTGCCAGCAGTGAAGCGCTACGGAACACCATATATTTT CASSEALRNTIYF
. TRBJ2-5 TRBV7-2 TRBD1 TGTGCCAGCAGCCGCACCGGCGGGACAGGGGGCTTAGAGACCCAGTACTTC CASSRTGGTGGLETQYF
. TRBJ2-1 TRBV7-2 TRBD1 TGTGCCAGCAGCTTACCGGCAGGGGGAAAGCACCAGTTCTTC CASSLPAGGKHQFF
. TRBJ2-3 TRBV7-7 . TGTGCCAGCAGCTCAGCGGATAGCACAGATACGCAGTATTTT CASSSADSTDTQYF
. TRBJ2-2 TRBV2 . TGTGCCAGCAGTGAAAACCGGGGCGGGGAGCTGTTTTTT CASSENRGGELFF
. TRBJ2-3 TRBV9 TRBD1 TGTGCCAGCAGCGCCAGGGGCAGGGGGCCTATTCCGACGCAGTATTTT CASSARGRGPIPTQYF
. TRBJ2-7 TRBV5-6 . TGTGCCAGCAGCAAACCGACAGGTTTTGACGAGCAGTACTTC CASSKPTGFDEQYF
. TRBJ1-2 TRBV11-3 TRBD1 TGTGCCAGCAGCTCGGGACAGGGGGCTGCTAACTATGGCTACACCTTC CASSSGQGAANYGYTF
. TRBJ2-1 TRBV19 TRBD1 TGTGCCAGTAGTATCAGGGGGTATGAGCAGTTCTTC CASSIRGYEQFF
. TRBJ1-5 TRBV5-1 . TGCGCCAGCAGCTTGGGGGACGGTAATCAGCCCCAGCATTTT CASSLGDGNQPQHF
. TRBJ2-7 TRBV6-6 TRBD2 TGTGCCAGCAGGAGCGGGTCGGTAGCGGGATTCTACGAGCAGTACTTC CASRSGSVAGFYEQYF
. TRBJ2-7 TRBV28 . TGTGCCAGCAGTTTATCGGGGGAGCAGTACTTC CASSLSGEQYF